This entry lists 27 T cell receptor beta chains sequenced from one sample in a study of cytomegalovirus exposure and HLA in healthy donors. PCR used 60 Vbeta primers and 13 Jbeta primers. Libraries were prepared by immunoSEQ multiplex PCR; TCRdb keeps only in-frame clonotypes and omits some of them. The sample has approximately 150,000 clones. The specimen was PBMCs. Receptor source: a woman aged 50 to 60 in good health and CMV-seronegative.

V gene TRBV7-9 combines with J gene TRBJ2-7, with TRBD2 matching over 9 bases. CDR3 length: 15 residues. V lost 1 base and J lost 2; bases outside the gene matches: 3. Germline lookup yields CDR1 SEHNR and CDR2 FQNEAQ (reference sequence). CDR3 amino acids: CASSLGLAETYEQYF. The CDR3 bases are TGTGCCAGCAGCTTAGGACTAGCGGAAACCTACGAGCAGTACTTC.

V is TRBV6-5 and J is TRBJ1-2; 8 nucleotides agree with TRBD1. The length of the CDR3 is 14 residues. The V and J ends lost 6 bases and 5 bases, in that order; junction bases with no gene match: 8. Germline V CDR1 and CDR2: MNHEY, SVGAGI. CDR3 DNA: TGTGCCAGCAGGCCCTCCGGACAGGGATATGGCTACACCTTC. Amino acids: CASRPSGQGYGYTF.

The V gene is TRBV5-1, the J gene TRBJ1-2; D is uncertain. The germline V gene encodes CDR1 SGHRS and CDR2 YFSETQ. V was pared by 3 bases and J by 2 bases, with 11 bases between. This CDR3 has 14 amino acids. The CDR3 protein is CASSSGVLNYGYTF. The CDR3 DNA follows: TGCGCCAGCAGCTCCGGGGTTTTGAACTATGGCTACACCTTC.

The chain links TRBV28 to TRBJ2-1; 11 bases line up with TRBD2. The V gene's germline CDR1 is MDHEN and CDR2 SYDVKM. The CDR3 is 15 amino acids. J lost 2 bases, V lost 3 bases, and 0 bases had no gene match. The DNA of the CDR3 is TGTGCCAGCAGTTTGACTAGCGGGGCCTACAATGAGCAGTTCTTC. This translates into CASSLTSGAYNEQFF.

The CDR3 DNA sequence: TGCGCCAGCAGCCAAGAGCTCGGGATCCAAGAGACCCAGTACTTC. Protein: CASSQELGIQETQYF. The J gene is TRBJ2-5, the V gene TRBV4-3; weak D call: TRBD2 (5 bases). From germline, CDR1 is LGHNA and CDR2 YSLEER. V gave up 0 bases and J gave up 1 base, with 9 bases separating them. The CDR3 has 15 residues.

This sequence joins TRBV6-6 and TRBJ2-3; TRBD1 agrees at 7 bases. The length of the CDR3 is 13 residues. The junction had 2 bases not matched to a gene; V was cut back by 8 bases and J by 0 bases. The V gene's germline CDR1 is MNHNY and CDR2 SVGAGI (reference sequence). CDR3 loop: CASGTASTDTQYF. As DNA, the CDR3 is TGTGCCAGCGGGACAGCCAGCACAGATACGCAGTATTTT.

This chain links TRBV19 with TRBJ1-1; TRBD1 is a possible D gene (6 bases). Deletions cut 10 bases from V and 7 bases from J, with 16 bases between. Germline V gene data show CDR1 as LNHDA and CDR2 as SQIVND (reference sequence). The CDR3 totals 12 residues. CDR3 in DNA: TGTGCCACCCAACAGGGAACGGGTGAAGCTTTCTTT. This translates into CATQQGTGEAFF.

The J gene is TRBJ2-7, the V gene TRBV19, with D possibly being TRBD2 (6 bases). CDR3 size: 14 residues. Germline loops: CDR1 LNHDA, CDR2 SQIVND (reference sequence). V lost 3 bases and J lost 7, with 16 bases in between. The CDR3 spells CASSIGAGGGEQYF. The CDR3 DNA is TGTGCCAGTAGTATTGGTGCAGGAGGAGGGGAGCAGTACTTC.

The rearrangement links TRBV18 to TRBJ2-1, with 14 bases lining up with TRBD2. CDR1 KGHSH and CDR2 LQKENI come from the germline V gene. V was pared by 5 bases and J by 9 bases, with 3 bases of the junction left unmatched. The length of the CDR3 is 14 residues. The CDR3 is CASSGTSGRSEQFF. For the CDR3, the DNA is TGTGCCAGCTCAGGGACTAGCGGGAGATCTGAGCAGTTCTTC.

The chain has TRBV5-5 and TRBJ1-2; TRBD1 aligns across 10 bases. The CDR3 sequence is 14 residues long. In germline, CDR1 is SGHKS, CDR2 YYEKEE (reference sequence). The V segment lost 3 bases and the J segment 2 bases; nucleotides outside the gene matches: 1. CDR3 DNA: TGTGCCAGCAGCTCGGGACAGGGGAACTATGGCTACACCTTC. It is translated as CASSSGQGNYGYTF.

This CDR3 reads CASSSGLAGLETQYF. The CDR3 DNA reads TGTGCCAGCAGCTCTGGACTAGCGGGATTGGAGACCCAGTACTTC. The rearrangement joins TRBV7-8 to TRBJ2-5; 12 bases align to TRBD2. V was clipped by 4 bases and J by 5 bases; unmatched bases: 5. The CDR3 sequence is 15 residues long. Germline V lookup: CDR1 SGHVS, CDR2 FQNEAQ.

The J gene is TRBJ2-7, the V gene TRBV5-1; 7 bases are a match to TRBD1. CDR3 length equals 14 residues. Germline V gene data show CDR1 as SGHRS and CDR2 as YFSETQ. J lost 0 bases, V lost 3 bases, and 3 bases had no gene match. The CDR3: CASSSNRGSYEQYF. Here the CDR3 DNA reads TGCGCCAGCAGCTCCAACAGGGGCTCCTACGAGCAGTACTTC.

The rearrangement joins TRBV5-8 to TRBJ1-4; 10 nucleotides line up with TRBD1. With 3 bases clipped from V and 5 bases from J, the junction kept 4 bases outside the gene matches. CDR3 length equals 15 residues. Germline CDR1 SGHTS, CDR2 YDEGEE. The CDR3 spells CASSWTGQGNEKLFF. As DNA, the CDR3 is TGTGCCAGCAGCTGGACGGGACAGGGGAATGAAAAACTGTTTTTT.

CDR3 region: CASSGIPGQRNTEAFF. The DNA of the CDR3 is TGTGCCAGTTCGGGAATTCCGGGACAACGGAACACTGAAGCTTTCTTT. The rearrangement joins TRBV19 to TRBJ1-1; perhaps TRBD1 as D (6 bases). Germline V gives CDR1 LNHDA, CDR2 SQIVND (reference sequence). There are 16 residues in the CDR3. The ends were cut back, 8 bases at V and 1 base at J, with 20 bases in the middle. Variable domain in full (rest from reference TRBV19 and TRBJ1-1): DGGITQSPKYLFRKEGQNVTLSCEQNLNHDAMYWYRQDPGQGLRLIYYSQIVNDFQKGDIAEGYSVSREKKESFPLTVTSAQKNPTAFYLCASSGIPGQRNTEAFFGQGTRLTVV.

This chain links TRBV25-1 with TRBJ2-5, with no clear D. The CDR3 is made up of 16 amino acids. The germline gives CDR1 MGHDK, CDR2 SYGVNS. V gave up 6 bases and J gave up 4 bases, with 21 bases separating them. CDR3 bases: TGTGCCAGCAGCGAGGCCGGTGCACTGGGTGCAGAGACCCAGTACTTC. Translating gives CASSEAGALGAETQYF.

The CDR3 is CASSAALYEQYF. The CDR3 DNA sequence: TGCGCCAGCAGTGCCGCGCTCTACGAGCAGTACTTC. The gene calls are TRBV10-2 and TRBJ2-7; D not certain. The CDR3 is 12 amino acids. The V gene's germline CDR1 is WSHSY and CDR2 SAAADI. Trimming took off 4 bases at V and 3 bases at J, with 7 bases between the two ends.

The chain links TRBV9 to TRBJ2-7; D call uncertain. Per germline, CDR1 SGDLS and CDR2 YYNGEE. Trimming shortened V by 4 bases and J by 0 bases, and 5 bases separated the two germline ends. CDR3 length equals 12 residues. In DNA form, the CDR3 reads TGTGCCAGCAGCTCCCACTCCTACGAGCAGTACTTC. This gives the protein CASSSHSYEQYF.

V is TRBV27 and J is TRBJ2-3, with 7 bases aligning to TRBD2. CDR1 is MNHEY and CDR2 is SMNVEV in the germline V gene (reference sequence). The CDR3 sequence is 14 residues long. The J segment lost 1 base and the V segment lost 6 bases, leaving 4 bases of the junction unmatched. DNA for the CDR3: TGTGCCAGCAGCTTCCTAGCGGGCACAGATACGCAGTATTTT. Residues: CASSFLAGTDTQYF.

On this clone itself: Other DNA sequences from this sample encode an identical CDR3 as well. This chain joins TRBV6-5 and TRBJ2-3; 12 bases are shared with TRBD2. Germline V CDR1 and CDR2: MNHEY, SVGAGI. The CDR3 has 14 amino acids. Losses at the gene ends were 5 bases for V and 5 bases for J; bases not matched to a gene: 2. The CDR3 DNA follows: TGTGCCAGCAGTCTAGCGGGGGGGCGAGATACGCAGTATTTT. This codes for CASSLAGGRDTQYF.

This chain joins TRBV28 and TRBJ1-2; 7 bases are a match to TRBD1. The CDR3 has 18 residues. CDR1 is MDHEN, CDR2 SYDVKM, per germline. Losses at the gene ends were 4 bases for V and 5 bases for J; bases not matched to a gene: 19. Here the CDR3 reads CASSWPSSRSGQRYGYTF. The CDR3 nucleotides are TGTGCCAGCAGTTGGCCCTCATCTCGGTCGGGACAGAGATATGGCTACACCTTC.

CDR3 in DNA: TGCGCCAGCAGCCAAGCCCCTAGCGGGAGCTCCTACGAGCAGTACTTC. Amino acid sequence: CASSQAPSGSSYEQYF. The chain uses TRBV4-1 and TRBJ2-7; TRBD2 aligns across 10 bases. V shed 1 base, J shed 0 bases, and the junction held 3 bases outside the gene matches. The germline gives CDR1 MGHRA, CDR2 YSYEKL. The CDR3 is made up of 16 amino acids.

This chain uses TRBV9 with TRBJ2-1; 10 bases align to TRBD1. The CDR3 length is 15 residues. The germline gives CDR1 SGDLS, CDR2 YYNGEE. After removal of 1 base from V and 6 bases from J, the junction contained 4 bases not matched to a gene. DNA of the CDR3: TGTGCCAGCAGCGTAAGACAGGGGGCCACCAATGAGCAGTTCTTC. This codes for CASSVRQGATNEQFF.

The chain uses TRBV5-1 and TRBJ2-1, with D possibly being TRBD2 (6 bases). Trimming left V 3 bases short and J 4 bases short, with 8 bases between. CDR3 length: 13 residues. CDR1 SGHRS and CDR2 YFSETQ come from the germline V gene. The CDR3 DNA sequence: TGCGCCAGCAGCTGGGGACTGTACAATGAGCAGTTCTTC. This codes for CASSWGLYNEQFF.

The genes are TRBV5-3 and TRBJ2-3, with D possibly matching TRBD2 (5 bases). TRBV5-3 qualifies as an ORF whose function is uncertain. V lost 4 bases to trimming and J lost 0 bases, with 15 bases between them. The CDR3 consists of 16 residues. CDR3 bases: TGTGCCAGAAGCGCCTCTACGGGGAACAGCACAGATACGCAGTATTTT. It codes for CARSASTGNSTDTQYF.

DNA for the CDR3: TGTGCCAGCAGTGCGGGACTAGCGGGGGGTTGGGCAGATACGCAGTATTTT. Encoded protein: CASSAGLAGGWADTQYF. This chain joins TRBV6-1 and TRBJ2-3, with TRBD2 identical over 15 bases. Looked up from germline, CDR1 is MNHNS and CDR2 is SASEGT. The CDR3 spans 17 residues. Losses at the gene ends were 4 bases for V and 4 bases for J; bases not matched to a gene: 6.

The rearrangement uses TRBV27 and TRBJ2-7, with 9 bases matching TRBD1. CDR1 and CDR2 from the germline V gene are MNHEY and SMNVEV (reference sequence). The CDR3 covers 16 residues. With V trimmed by 8 bases and J by 3 bases, 14 bases remained unmatched. The CDR3 protein is CASARDRVAMVYEQYF. The CDR3 DNA sequence: TGTGCCAGCGCCCGGGACAGGGTGGCGATGGTCTACGAGCAGTACTTC.

This chain uses TRBV6-6 with TRBJ2-7; TRBD1 might be the D (5 bases). The CDR3 is made up of 15 amino acids. V lost 2 bases to trimming and J lost 0 bases, with 11 bases between them. Germline CDR1 and CDR2: MNHNY and SVGAGI (reference sequence). DNA of the CDR3: TGTGCCAGCAGTTACGGGGCCCGTTCCTCCTACGAGCAGTACTTC. Its protein product is CASSYGARSSYEQYF.